This T cell receptor (beta chain) was captured by sequencing in a study of blood T cell repertoires in COVID-19. In the study overall: The cDNA or gDNA used as material had been derived from T cells, B-cell-depleted T cells, or PBMCs.

Some clones are missing from TCRdb's copy, which holds only in-frame ones; the method was immunoSEQ multiplex PCR. Among roughly 270,000 clones listed, roughly 80% were seen once. Which cohort a participant joined came from the clinical history participants gave. Someone with COVID-19 had been met by exposed participants within 2 weeks before study entry. This TCR came from a man aged 40-55 years who had been exposed to COVID-19. Sequencing was done on a sample of PBMCs or T cells enriched from blood (not recorded which).

CDR3: CASRLEGQPQHF. CDR3 DNA sequence: TGTGCCAGCAGACTAGAGGGTCAGCCCCAGCATTTT. This chain uses TRBV19 with TRBJ1-5; D is uncertain. Germline CDR1 and CDR2: LNHDA and SQIVND (reference sequence). V dropped 9 bases and J dropped 6 bases, with 12 bases sitting between them. This CDR3 has 12 residues.